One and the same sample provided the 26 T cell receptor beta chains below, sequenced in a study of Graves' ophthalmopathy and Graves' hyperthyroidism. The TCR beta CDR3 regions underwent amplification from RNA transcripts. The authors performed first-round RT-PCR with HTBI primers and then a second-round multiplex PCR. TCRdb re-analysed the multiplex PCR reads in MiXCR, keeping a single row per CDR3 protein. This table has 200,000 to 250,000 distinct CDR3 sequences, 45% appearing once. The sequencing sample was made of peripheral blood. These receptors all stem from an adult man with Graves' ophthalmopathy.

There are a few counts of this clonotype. The CDR3 reads CASKEGLAGETQYF. CDR3 DNA sequence: TGTGCCAGCAAGGAGGGACTAGCGGGAGAGACCCAGTACTTC. J is TRBJ2-5 and V is TRBV7-2, with 12 bases fitting TRBD2. J was trimmed by 4 bases and V by 7 bases; bases with no gene match: 4. CDR1 SGHTA and CDR2 FQGNSA come from the germline V gene. The length of the CDR3 is 14 residues.

For the CDR3, the DNA is TGTGCCAGCAGCCAACCTGGACTAGCCTTCTACGAGCAGTACTTC. It specifies CASSQPGLAFYEQYF. The chain has TRBV14 and TRBJ2-7; 8 bases are a match to TRBD2. The CDR3 totals 15 residues. The junction had 6 bases not matched to a gene; V was cut back by 2 bases and J by 3 bases. In germline, CDR1 is SGHDN, CDR2 FVKESK.

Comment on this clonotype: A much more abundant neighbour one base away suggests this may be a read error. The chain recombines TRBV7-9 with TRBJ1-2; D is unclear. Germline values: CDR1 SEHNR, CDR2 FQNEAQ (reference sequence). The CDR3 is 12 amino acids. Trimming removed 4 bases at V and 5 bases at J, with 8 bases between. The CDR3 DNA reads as TGTGCCAGCAGCTACACGACATATGGCTACACCTTC. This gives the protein CASSYTTYGYTF. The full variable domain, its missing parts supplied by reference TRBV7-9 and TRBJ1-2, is DTGVSQNPRHKITKRGQNVTFRCDPISEHNRLYWYRQTLGQGPEFLTYFQNEAQLEKSRLLSDRFSAERPKGSFSTLEIQRTEQGDSAMYLCASSYTTYGYTFGSGTRLTVV.

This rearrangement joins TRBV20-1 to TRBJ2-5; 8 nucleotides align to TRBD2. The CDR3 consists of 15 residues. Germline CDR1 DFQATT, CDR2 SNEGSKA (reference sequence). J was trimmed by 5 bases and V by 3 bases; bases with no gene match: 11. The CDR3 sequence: CSARRGEGRQETQYF. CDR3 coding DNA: TGCAGTGCTAGGCGGGGGGAGGGACGTCAGGAGACCCAGTACTTC.

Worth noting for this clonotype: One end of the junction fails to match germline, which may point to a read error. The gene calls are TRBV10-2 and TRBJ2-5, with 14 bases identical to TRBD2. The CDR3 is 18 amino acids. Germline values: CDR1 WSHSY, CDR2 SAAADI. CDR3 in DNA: TGTGCCAGCAGTTACCGGACCGGACTAGCGGGGGGCCAAGAGACCCAGTACTTC. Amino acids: CASSYRTGLAGGQETQYF.

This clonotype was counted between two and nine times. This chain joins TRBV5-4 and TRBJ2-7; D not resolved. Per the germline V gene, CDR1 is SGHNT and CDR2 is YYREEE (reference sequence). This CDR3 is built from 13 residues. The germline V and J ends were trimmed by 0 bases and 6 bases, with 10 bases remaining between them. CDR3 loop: CASSLALSGEQYF. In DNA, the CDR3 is TGTGCCAGCAGCTTGGCCCTCTCAGGCGAGCAGTACTTC.

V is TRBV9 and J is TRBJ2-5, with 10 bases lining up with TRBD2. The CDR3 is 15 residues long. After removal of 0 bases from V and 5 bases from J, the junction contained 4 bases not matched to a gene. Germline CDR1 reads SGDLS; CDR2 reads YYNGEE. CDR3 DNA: TGTGCCAGCAGCGTAGGGACTAGCGGCTTGGAGACCCAGTACTTC. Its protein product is CASSVGTSGLETQYF.

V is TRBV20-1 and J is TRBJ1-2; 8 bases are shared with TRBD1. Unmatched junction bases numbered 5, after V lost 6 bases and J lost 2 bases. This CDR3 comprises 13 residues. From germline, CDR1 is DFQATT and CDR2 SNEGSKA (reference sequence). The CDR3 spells CSARQGANYGYTF. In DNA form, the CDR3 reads TGCAGTGCCAGGCAGGGGGCGAACTATGGCTACACCTTC.

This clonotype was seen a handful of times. The CDR3: CATSDSGLASQETQYF. CDR3 in DNA: TGTGCCACCAGTGATTCGGGACTAGCGTCCCAAGAGACCCAGTACTTC. V and J are TRBV24-1 and TRBJ2-5; 10 bases align to TRBD2. CDR1 is KGHDR, CDR2 SFDVKD, per germline. The CDR3 has 16 residues. J lost 1 base, V lost 2 bases, and 3 bases had no gene match.

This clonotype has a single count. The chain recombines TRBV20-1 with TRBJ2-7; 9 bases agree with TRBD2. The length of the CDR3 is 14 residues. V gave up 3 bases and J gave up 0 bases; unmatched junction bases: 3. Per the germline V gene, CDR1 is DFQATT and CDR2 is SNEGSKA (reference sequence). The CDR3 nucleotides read TGCAGTGCTAGGCCTAGCGGGGTCTCCTACGAGCAGTACTTC. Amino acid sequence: CSARPSGVSYEQYF.

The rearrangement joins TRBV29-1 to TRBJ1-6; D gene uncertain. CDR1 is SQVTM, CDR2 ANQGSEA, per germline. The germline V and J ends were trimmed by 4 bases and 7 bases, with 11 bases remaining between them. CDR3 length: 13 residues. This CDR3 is CSVVREENSPLHF. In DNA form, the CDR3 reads TGCAGCGTTGTGAGAGAAGAAAATTCACCCCTCCACTTT.

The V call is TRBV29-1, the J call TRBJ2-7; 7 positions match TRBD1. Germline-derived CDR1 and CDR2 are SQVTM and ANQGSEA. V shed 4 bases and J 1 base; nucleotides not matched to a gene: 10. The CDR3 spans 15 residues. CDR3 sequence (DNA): TGCAGCGTTGTTCGGGTGAGGGGGCAATCCTACGAGCAGTACTTC. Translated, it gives CSVVRVRGQSYEQYF.

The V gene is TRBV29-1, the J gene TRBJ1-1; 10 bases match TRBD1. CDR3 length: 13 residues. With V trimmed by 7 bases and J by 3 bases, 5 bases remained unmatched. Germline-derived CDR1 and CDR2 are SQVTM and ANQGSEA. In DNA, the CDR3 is TGCAGCGCTTCCGGGACAGGGGACACTGAAGCTTTCTTT. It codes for CSASGTGDTEAFF.

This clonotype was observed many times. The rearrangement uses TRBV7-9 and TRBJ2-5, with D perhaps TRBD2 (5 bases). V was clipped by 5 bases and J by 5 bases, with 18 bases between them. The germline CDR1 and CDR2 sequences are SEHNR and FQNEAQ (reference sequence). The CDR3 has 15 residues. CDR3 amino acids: CASSASGWVGETQYF. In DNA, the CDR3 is TGTGCCAGCAGCGCCTCGGGGTGGGTCGGCGAGACCCAGTACTTC.

Written as DNA, the CDR3 is TGTGCCAGCAGTTCCGGGACAGGGGTCTATGGCTACACCTTC. It translates to CASSSGTGVYGYTF. V gene TRBV2 combines with J gene TRBJ1-2, with TRBD1 identical over 10 bases. The germline V gene has CDR1 SNHLY and CDR2 FYNNEI. The CDR3 is made up of 14 amino acids. The junction had 4 bases not matched to a gene; V was cut back by 5 bases and J by 4 bases.

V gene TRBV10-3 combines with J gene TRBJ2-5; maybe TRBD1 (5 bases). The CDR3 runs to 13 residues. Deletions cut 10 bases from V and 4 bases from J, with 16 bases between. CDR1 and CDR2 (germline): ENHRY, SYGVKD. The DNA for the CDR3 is TGTGCCAGCAAGGCTAGGGGCACAGAGACCCAGTACTTC. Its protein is CASKARGTETQYF.

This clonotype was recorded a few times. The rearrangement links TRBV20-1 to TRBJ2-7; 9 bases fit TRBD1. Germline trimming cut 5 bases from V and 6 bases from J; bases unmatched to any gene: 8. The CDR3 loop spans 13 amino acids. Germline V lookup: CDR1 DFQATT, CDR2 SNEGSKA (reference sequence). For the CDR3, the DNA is TGCAGTGCTGCGAGGGGACAGGGCTCCGAGCAGTACTTC. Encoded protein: CSAARGQGSEQYF.

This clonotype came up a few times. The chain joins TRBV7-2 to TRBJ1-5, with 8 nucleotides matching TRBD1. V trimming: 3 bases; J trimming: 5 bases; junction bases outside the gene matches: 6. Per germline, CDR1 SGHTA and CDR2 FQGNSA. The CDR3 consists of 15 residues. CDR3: CASSFKPGGDQPQHF. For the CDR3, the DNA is TGTGCCAGCAGCTTTAAACCAGGGGGCGATCAGCCCCAGCATTTT.

Here the CDR3 DNA reads TGCGCCAGCAGCCAAGATCAGGCTGGCTACACCTTC. Protein: CASSQDQAGYTF. The gene calls are TRBV4-1 and TRBJ1-2, with unresolved D. Germline V gene data show CDR1 as MGHRA and CDR2 as YSYEKL. The CDR3 spans 12 residues. Trimming pared 0 bases from V and 7 bases from J, leaving 6 bases between.

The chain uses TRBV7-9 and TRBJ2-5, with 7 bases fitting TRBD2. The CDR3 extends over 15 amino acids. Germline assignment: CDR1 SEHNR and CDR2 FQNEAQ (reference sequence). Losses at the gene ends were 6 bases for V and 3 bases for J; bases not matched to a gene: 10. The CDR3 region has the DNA TGTGCCAGCAGGCGGACTAGAGTTGGGAAAGAGACCCAGTACTTC. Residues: CASRRTRVGKETQYF.

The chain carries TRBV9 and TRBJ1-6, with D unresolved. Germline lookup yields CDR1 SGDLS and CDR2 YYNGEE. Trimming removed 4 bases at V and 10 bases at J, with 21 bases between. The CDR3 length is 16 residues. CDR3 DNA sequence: TGTGCCAGCAGCCTAACCGAAGCCCTGTTAGAATCACCCCTCCACTTT. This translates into CASSLTEALLESPLHF. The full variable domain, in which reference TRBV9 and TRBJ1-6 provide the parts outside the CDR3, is DSGVTQTPKHLITATGQRVTLRCSPRSGDLSVYWYQQSLDQGLQFLIQYYNGEERAKGNILERFSAQQFPDLHSELNLSSLELGDSALYFCASSLTEALLESPLHFGNGTRLTVT.

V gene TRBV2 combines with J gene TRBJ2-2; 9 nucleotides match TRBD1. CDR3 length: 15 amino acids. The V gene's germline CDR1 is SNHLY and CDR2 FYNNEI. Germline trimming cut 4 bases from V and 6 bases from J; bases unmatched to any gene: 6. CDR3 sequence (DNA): TGTGCCAGCAGTGGGACAACAGGGGGCTCCGGGGAGCTGTTTTTT. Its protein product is CASSGTTGGSGELFF.

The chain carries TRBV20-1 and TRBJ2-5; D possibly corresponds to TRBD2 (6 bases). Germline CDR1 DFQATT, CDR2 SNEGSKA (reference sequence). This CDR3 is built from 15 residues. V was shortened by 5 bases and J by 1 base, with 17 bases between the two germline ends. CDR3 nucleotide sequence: TGCAGTGCTCCCCCGGGACTGACGGGCCAAGAGACCCAGTACTTC. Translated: CSAPPGLTGQETQYF.

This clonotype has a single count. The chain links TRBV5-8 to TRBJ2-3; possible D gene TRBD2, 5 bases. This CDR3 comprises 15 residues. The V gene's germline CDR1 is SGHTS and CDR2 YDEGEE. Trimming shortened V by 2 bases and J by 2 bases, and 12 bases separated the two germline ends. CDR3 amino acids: CASSLLRGHTDTQYF. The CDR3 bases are TGTGCCAGCAGCTTACTTCGGGGTCACACAGATACGCAGTATTTT.

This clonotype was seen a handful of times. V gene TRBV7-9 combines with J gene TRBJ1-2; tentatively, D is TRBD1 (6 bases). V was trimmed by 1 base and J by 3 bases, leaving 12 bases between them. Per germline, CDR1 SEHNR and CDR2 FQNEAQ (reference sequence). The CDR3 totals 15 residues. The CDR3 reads CASSLGGRGDYGYTF. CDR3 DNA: TGTGCCAGCAGCTTAGGCGGCAGGGGCGACTATGGCTACACCTTC.

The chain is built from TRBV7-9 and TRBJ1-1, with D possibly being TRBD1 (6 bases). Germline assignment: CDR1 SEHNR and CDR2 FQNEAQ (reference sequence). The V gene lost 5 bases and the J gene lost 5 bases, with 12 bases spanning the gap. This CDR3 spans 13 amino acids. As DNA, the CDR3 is TGTGCCAGCAGCAGGGACACAGAGACTGAAGCTTTCTTT. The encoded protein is CASSRDTETEAFF.